Sequencing of this TCR beta chain was carried out in a study of blood T cell repertoires in COVID-19. Overall study: The United States, Italy and Spain provided the acute and convalescent COVID-19 samples. The cDNA or gDNA used as material had been derived from T cells, B-cell-depleted T cells, or PBMCs.

CDR3 size: 14 residues. Trimming shortened V by 4 bases and J by 5 bases, and 14 bases separated the two germline ends. Germline values: CDR1 MNHEY, CDR2 SVGAGI. As originally analysed: Amplification with reference gene primers provided the estimates of nucleated cell counts. Here immunoSEQ multiplex PCR was the method, and the copy in TCRdb shows in-frame clones only, minus some. D and trimming were read from the DNA, whereas the V and J calls and clone size are those reported in that table. Of tens of thousands of clones listed, roughly 88% were seen once; the top ten hold approximately 8.4%. This clone appeared a single time.

Sequencing was carried out using peripheral blood. J is TRBJ2-5 and V is TRBV6-5, with a weak D call TRBD2 (6 bases). The sequence was obtained from a young man with acute or convalescent COVID-19. The CDR3 DNA follows: TGTGCCAGCAGTTCGGGAGTTGTATCGGAGACCCAGTACTTC. This sequence encodes CASSSGVVSETQYF.